The source of this T cell receptor beta chain is a study of T-cell memory formation after mild COVID-19. TCRdb recomputed calls from the 5' RACE reads with MiXCR, one row per CDR3 protein. The sample consists of under 400,000 distinct CDR3 sequences, around 28% of them appearing once. This CDR3 has 15 residues. The germline CDR1 and CDR2 sequences are LNHNV and YYDKDF (reference sequence). V was trimmed by 0 bases and J by 3 bases, leaving 9 bases between them. The chain links TRBV15 to TRBJ1-3; tentative D call: TRBD1 (5 bases). The specimen was PBMCs or a T cell subset sorted from them (not recorded which). The TCR was taken from an adult woman who had mild COVID-19 (a few samples of this study predate the infection). Cell type and time point are not known. Written as DNA, the CDR3 is TGTGCCACCAGCAGAGATCTCAGGGTTGGAAACACCATATATTTT. This gives the protein CATSRDLRVGNTIYF.